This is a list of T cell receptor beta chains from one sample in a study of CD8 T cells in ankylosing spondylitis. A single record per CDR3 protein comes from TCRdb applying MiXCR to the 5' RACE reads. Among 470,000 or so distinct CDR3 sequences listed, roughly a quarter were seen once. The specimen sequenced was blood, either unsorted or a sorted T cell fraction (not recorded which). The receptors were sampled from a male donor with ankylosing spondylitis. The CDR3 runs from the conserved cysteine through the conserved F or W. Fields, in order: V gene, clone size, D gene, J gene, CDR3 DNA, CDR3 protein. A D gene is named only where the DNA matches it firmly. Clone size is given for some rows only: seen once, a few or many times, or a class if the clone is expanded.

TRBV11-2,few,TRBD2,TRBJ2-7,TGTGCCAGCAGCCAAGGGACTAGCGTAGCCTACGAGCAGTACTTC,CASSQGTSVAYEQYF
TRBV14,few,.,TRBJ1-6,TGTGCCAGCAGCCAAGGGGACCTACTCCACTTT,CASSQGDLLHF
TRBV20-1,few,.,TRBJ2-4,TGCAGTGCTTCAGGGTCCAAAAACATTCAGTACTTC,CSASGSKNIQYF
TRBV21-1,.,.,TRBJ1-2,TGTGCCAGCAGCACAAAGGATGGACAGCCTTTTAACTATGGCTACACCTTC,CASSTKDGQPFNYGYTF
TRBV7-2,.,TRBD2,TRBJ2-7,TGTGCCAGCAGCTCCGGAGGGACTAACTCCTACGAGCAGTACTTC,CASSSGGTNSYEQYF
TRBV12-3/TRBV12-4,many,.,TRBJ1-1,TGTGCCAGCAGCTTGCAGGGGCGCGTCACTGAAGCTTTCTTT,CASSLQGRVTEAFF
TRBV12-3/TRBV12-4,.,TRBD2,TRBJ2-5,TGTGCCAGGGACGGGGGGGGCGAAAAGACCCAGTACTTC,CARDGGGEKTQYF
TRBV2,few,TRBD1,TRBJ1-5,TGTGCCAGCAGTGAGAGAAGACAGGGGGATCAGCCCCAGCATTTT,CASSERRQGDQPQHF
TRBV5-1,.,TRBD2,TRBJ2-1,TGCGCCAGCACCGGGACTAGCGGGAGCGATGAGCAGTTCTTC,CASTGTSGSDEQFF
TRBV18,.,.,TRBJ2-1,TGTGCCAGCTCACCACGGGGGGGGCCCCTTGAGAATGAGCAGTTCTTC,CASSPRGGPLENEQFF
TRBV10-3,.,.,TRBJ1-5,TGTGCCATCAGTGATCACTATAGCAATCAGCCCCAGCATTTT,CAISDHYSNQPQHF
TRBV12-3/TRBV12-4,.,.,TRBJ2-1,TGTGCCAGCAGTCCCCGTGGGGTTGATGAGCAGTTCTTC,CASSPRGVDEQFF
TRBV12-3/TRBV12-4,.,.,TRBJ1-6,TGTGCCAGCAGCATACGACAGGACCATAATTCACCCCTCCACTTT,CASSIRQDHNSPLHF
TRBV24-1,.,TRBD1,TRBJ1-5,TGTGCCACCAGTGATTCCCGGACAGGTAAAAGTCAGCCCCAGCATTTT,CATSDSRTGKSQPQHF
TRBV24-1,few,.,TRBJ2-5,TGTGCCACCAGTGATCTTCAAGAGACCCAGTACTTC,CATSDLQETQYF
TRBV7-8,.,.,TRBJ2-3,TGTGCCAGCAGCTTATTGGCTACCTTTAGCACAGATACGCAGTATTTT,CASSLLATFSTDTQYF
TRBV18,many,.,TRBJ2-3,TGTGCCAGCTCACCATTCCAGCAGGGAAGCACAGATACGCAGTATTTT,CASSPFQQGSTDTQYF
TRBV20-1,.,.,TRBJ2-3,TGCAGTGTTGCGGTCGCAGATACGCAGTATTTT,CSVAVADTQYF
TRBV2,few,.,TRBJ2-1,TGTGCCAGCAGCCGCGGCAGGGGGGATGAGCAGTTCTTC,CASSRGRGDEQFF
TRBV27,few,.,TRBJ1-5,TGTGCCAGCAGTTTCGCCGGGTTGAGGGGCGATCAGCCCCAGCATTTT,CASSFAGLRGDQPQHF
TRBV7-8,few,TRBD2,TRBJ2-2,TGTGCCAGCAGCTTATTGGGCGGCGGGAGGGCCCCCGGGGAGCTGTTTTTT,CASSLLGGGRAPGELFF
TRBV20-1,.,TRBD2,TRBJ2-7,TGCAGTGCTTCCGGGACTAGCGGGAGACCCACCTACGAGCAGTACTTC,CSASGTSGRPTYEQYF
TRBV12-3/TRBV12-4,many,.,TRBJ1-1,TGTGCCAGCAGTTTAGGGGATGTGACTGAAGCTTTCTTT,CASSLGDVTEAFF
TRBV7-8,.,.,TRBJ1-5,TGTGCCAGCAGCTACCAAAGAGGGGAACAGCCCCAGCATTTT,CASSYQRGEQPQHF
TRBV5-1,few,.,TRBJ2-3,TGCGCCAGCAGCTTGGACAGAGCAAAAGATACGCAGTATTTT,CASSLDRAKDTQYF
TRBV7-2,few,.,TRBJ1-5,TGTGCCAGCAGCCAAAATAGCAATCAGCCCCAGCATTTT,CASSQNSNQPQHF
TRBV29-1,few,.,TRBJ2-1,TGCAGCGTTGACCTCAACCAGTACAATGAGCAGTTCTTC,CSVDLNQYNEQFF
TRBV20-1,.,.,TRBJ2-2,TGCAGTGCTAAAGACCCGAGGCAGAACACCGGGGAGCTGTTTTTT,CSAKDPRQNTGELFF
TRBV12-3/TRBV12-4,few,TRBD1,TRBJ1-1,TGTGCCAGCAGCAGAACAGGGGTATTTGGCGCTGAAGCTTTCTTT,CASSRTGVFGAEAFF
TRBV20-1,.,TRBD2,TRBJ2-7,TGCAGTGCTAGGAGACTAGCGGGAGGTCTAGGAGAGCAGTACTTC,CSARRLAGGLGEQYF
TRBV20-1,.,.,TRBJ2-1,TGCAGTGCTAATTACGGGCCTTGGAATGAGCAGTTCTTC,CSANYGPWNEQFF
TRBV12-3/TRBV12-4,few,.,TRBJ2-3,TGTGCCAGCAGTTTAGCGGGGGTGGCCGATACGCAGTATTTT,CASSLAGVADTQYF
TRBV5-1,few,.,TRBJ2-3,TGCGCCAGCAGCTTGGCCCGGCACAGTGGGTCAGATACGCAGTATTTT,CASSLARHSGSDTQYF
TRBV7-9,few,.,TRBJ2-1,TGTGCCAGCAGCTTACACGCAGGGGAAGCTGAGCAGTTCTTC,CASSLHAGEAEQFF
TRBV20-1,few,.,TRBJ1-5,TGCAGTGCTAGCCGCACCCCGAATCAGCCCCAGCATTTT,CSASRTPNQPQHF
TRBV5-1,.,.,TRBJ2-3,TGCGCCAGCAGCTTCCCGGGATCGGCAGATACGCAGTATTTT,CASSFPGSADTQYF
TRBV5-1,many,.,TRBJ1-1,TGCGCCAGCACCACACGGGCGAACACTGAAGCTTTCTTT,CASTTRANTEAFF
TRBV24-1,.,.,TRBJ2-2,TGTGCCACCAGTGTAGCCAGGAACACCGGGGAGCTGTTTTTT,CATSVARNTGELFF
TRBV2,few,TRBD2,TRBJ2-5,TGTGCCAGCAGTGGACTAGCGGGAGAGGTGGAGACCCAGTACTTC,CASSGLAGEVETQYF
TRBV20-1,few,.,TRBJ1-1,TGCAGTGCTATCACCGACGCGAACACTGAAGCTTTCTTT,CSAITDANTEAFF
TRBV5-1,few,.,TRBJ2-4,TGCGCCAGCAAAGCTTCTCCCCCCTTGAACATTCAGTACTTC,CASKASPPLNIQYF
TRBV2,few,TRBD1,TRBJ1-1,TGTGCCAGCAGTCGGGACAGGGAGGACACTGAAGCTTTCTTT,CASSRDREDTEAFF
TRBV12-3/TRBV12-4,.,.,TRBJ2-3,TGTGCCAGCAGAGAAGACACAGATACGCAGTATTTT,CASREDTDTQYF
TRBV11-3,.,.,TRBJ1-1,TGTGCCAGCAGCTTAGACTCGGGGGCGCGCACTGAAGCTTTCTTT,CASSLDSGARTEAFF
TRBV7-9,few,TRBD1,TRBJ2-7,TGTGCCAGCAGCTTGTCCGGGACAGGAGACGAGCAGTACTTC,CASSLSGTGDEQYF
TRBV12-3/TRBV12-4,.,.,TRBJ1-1,TGTGCCAGCAGGGTCTCAGGTGACACTGAAGCTTTCTTT,CASRVSGDTEAFF
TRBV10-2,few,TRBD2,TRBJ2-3,TGCGCCAGCAGCGACAGACTAGCGGGACCCCGCGAGCAGTATTTT,CASSDRLAGPREQYF
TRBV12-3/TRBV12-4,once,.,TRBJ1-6,TGTGCCAGCAGACCGACAGGCCTAAATTCACCCCTCCACTTT,CASRPTGLNSPLHF
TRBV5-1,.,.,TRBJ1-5,TGCGCCAGCAGCTCGGGCTCCTCTTCAGGAACCCATCAGCCCCAGCATTTT,CASSSGSSSGTHQPQHF
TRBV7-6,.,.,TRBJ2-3,TGTGCCAGCAGCATACGGGAGTTAGATACGCAGTATTTT,CASSIRELDTQYF
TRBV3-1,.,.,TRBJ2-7,TGTGCCAGCAGCCAAGATGGGGCGGCCCTGGGGGAGCAGTACTTC,CASSQDGAALGEQYF
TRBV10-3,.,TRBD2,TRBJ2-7,TGTGCCATCAGTGGGGGCGGGAGACGCTTC,CAISGGGRRF
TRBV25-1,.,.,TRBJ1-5,TGTGCCAGCAGTGAGTCAGGGTGGGATCAGCCCCAGCATTTT,CASSESGWDQPQHF
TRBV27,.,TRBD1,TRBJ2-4,TGTGCCAGCTCGGGGACAGGGGGTGACATTCAGTACTTC,CASSGTGGDIQYF